The 5 T cell receptor beta chains in this list originate from one sample, sequenced in a study of blood T cell repertoires in COVID-19. TCRdb's table, derived via immunoSEQ multiplex PCR, lists solely in-frame clones and lacks some. Altogether roughly 200,000 clones are present, 75% to 90% being singletons, with the ten largest covering more than 3%. Specimen: peripheral blood. Every receptor here comes from a man aged 60 to 69 with acute or convalescent COVID-19.

CDR3 nucleotide sequence: TGCGCCAGCAGTCAGAGCGTCAGGCGACTAGCGGGAGGGTACAATGAGCAGTTCTTC. Amino acid sequence: CASSQSVRRLAGGYNEQFF. The chain recombines TRBV5-1 with TRBJ2-1; 14 positions agree with TRBD2. With 5 bases clipped from V and 4 bases from J, the junction kept 14 bases outside the gene matches. This CDR3 is built from 19 residues. Germline loops: CDR1 SGHRS, CDR2 YFSETQ.

The chain has TRBV7-2 and TRBJ2-5; D uncertain. Germline CDR1 and CDR2: SGHTA and FQGNSA. The V end lost 9 bases, the J end lost 0 bases, and 11 bases lay between the germline ends. The CDR3 consists of 13 residues. CDR3: CASNYPYQETQYF. Here the CDR3 DNA reads TGTGCCAGTAACTACCCGTACCAAGAGACCCAGTACTTC.

This rearrangement joins TRBV18 to TRBJ2-7; no firm D call. V gave up 6 bases and J gave up 6 bases, with 9 bases separating them. This CDR3 region has 11 residues. Germline values: CDR1 KGHSH, CDR2 LQKENI. CDR3 in amino acids: CASSNPGEQYF. Written as DNA, the CDR3 is TGTGCCAGCTCCAACCCGGGCGAGCAGTACTTC.

J is TRBJ2-1 and V is TRBV27; 8 bases align to TRBD2. This CDR3 has 16 amino acids. The ends lost 4 bases at V and 5 bases at J; junction bases unmatched: 10. CDR1 is MNHEY and CDR2 is SMNVEV in the germline V gene (reference sequence). The CDR3 reads CASSSPLTSADNEQFF. In DNA form, the CDR3 reads TGTGCCAGCAGTTCCCCCCTGACTAGCGCCGACAATGAGCAGTTCTTC.

This clone was observed once. This rearrangement joins TRBV9 to TRBJ2-7; TRBD1 is a possible D gene (5 bases). Germline V lookup: CDR1 SGDLS, CDR2 YYNGEE. The CDR3 contains 12 residues. The V end was cut by 2 bases, the J end by 6 bases, with 9 bases between. The DNA for the CDR3 is TGTGCCAGCAGCGTTCAGGGTTCCGAGCAGTACTTC. This encodes CASSVQGSEQYF.